A single sample gave rise to the 22 T cell receptor beta chains below, sequenced in a study of beta chain features in type 1 diabetes. Isolated RNA was reverse transcribed in full, so expressed TCRB transcripts were sequenced. Sequenced by immunoSEQ multiplex PCR; TCRdb stores in-frame clones only, minus some. This sample yields roughly 610,000 clones, of which 15% are seen a single time; about 0.087% belongs to the top ten. Material: naive CD4+ T cells from blood. These receptors originate from a man between 18 and 35 years old in good health.

In its sample, this clone was seen a few times. J is TRBJ1-2 and V is TRBV14; 8 nucleotides align to TRBD1. With 1 base clipped from V and 0 bases from J, the junction kept 10 bases outside the gene matches. Per germline, CDR1 SGHDN and CDR2 FVKESK. The CDR3 has 18 amino acids. Here the CDR3 reads CASSQGGQGVIPNYGYTF. The CDR3 DNA reads TGTGCCAGCAGCCAAGGCGGACAGGGCGTGATTCCTAACTATGGCTACACCTTC.

Turning to this clone: The identical CDR3 is also encoded by other nucleotide sequences in the sample. The chain joins TRBV29-1 to TRBJ1-1; no reliable D call. The CDR3 totals 13 residues. V was cut by 6 bases and J by 2 bases, with 13 bases left in between. Germline loops: CDR1 SQVTM, CDR2 ANQGSEA. The CDR3 protein is CSVQGRLNTEAFF. The CDR3 DNA sequence: TGCAGCGTACAAGGACGGCTAAACACTGAAGCTTTCTTT.

This clone has just a few counts. Written as DNA, the CDR3 is TGTGCCATCAGTGAGTCCAATGAGCAGTTCTTC. It specifies CAISESNEQFF. The chain recombines TRBV10-3 with TRBJ2-1; D uncertain. Germline CDR1 reads ENHRY; CDR2 reads SYGVKD. Trimming shortened V by 0 bases and J by 6 bases, and 0 bases separated the two germline ends. CDR3 length equals 11 residues.

This clone was recorded a few times. CDR3 DNA sequence: TGTGCCAGCAGCTCGGATCAGGGGCCCAATTCACCCCTCCACTTT. Protein: CASSSDQGPNSPLHF. The rearrangement links TRBV7-2 to TRBJ1-6, with D perhaps matching TRBD1 (6 bases). Germline CDR1 and CDR2: SGHTA and FQGNSA. CDR3 length equals 15 residues. Trimming took 4 bases from V and 7 from J, leaving 14 bases between them.

This clone has a handful of counts. The chain combines TRBV14 with TRBJ2-3; 8 bases map to TRBD2. Germline lookup yields CDR1 SGHDN and CDR2 FVKESK. Germline trimming cut 6 bases from V and 1 base from J; bases unmatched to any gene: 6. This CDR3 region has 15 residues. This CDR3 is CASSLMTSGTDTQYF. The CDR3 DNA reads TGTGCCAGCAGTCTTATGACTAGCGGCACAGATACGCAGTATTTT.

CDR3 in amino acids: CASSPAYDRRGTEAFF. The CDR3 DNA is TGTGCCAGCAGCCCAGCCTACGACAGGAGGGGGACTGAAGCTTTCTTT. The genes are TRBV27 and TRBJ1-1, with D possibly TRBD1 on 6 matching bases. Germline CDR1 and CDR2: MNHEY and SMNVEV (reference sequence). The ends were cut back, 6 bases at V and 5 bases at J, with 22 bases in the middle. The CDR3 runs 16 residues.

This clone was seen a handful of times. The J gene is TRBJ2-3, the V gene TRBV7-3; a weak D match, TRBD1 (5 bases). The CDR3 contains 14 residues. The V end lost 3 bases, the J end lost 0 bases, and 7 bases lay between the germline ends. Germline CDR1 SGHTA, CDR2 FQGTGA. CDR3 sequence: CASSLTVSTDTQYF. CDR3 sequence (DNA): TGTGCCAGCAGCTTGACAGTTAGCACAGATACGCAGTATTTT.

This clone was recorded a few times. CDR3 DNA sequence: TGTGCCAGCAGTTATCTGGGGACGTTGGGCTACACCTTC. Translating gives CASSYLGTLGYTF. This sequence joins TRBV6-5 and TRBJ1-2; tentative D call: TRBD1 (5 bases). The length of the CDR3 is 13 residues. Trimming pared 3 bases from V and 8 bases from J, leaving 13 bases between. Germline lookup yields CDR1 MNHEY and CDR2 SVGAGI.

In this sample, this clone turned up a few times. This sequence joins TRBV6-6 and TRBJ1-5; perhaps TRBD1 as D (6 bases). Trimming left V 2 bases short and J 7 bases short, with 9 bases between. Looked up from germline, CDR1 is MNHNY and CDR2 is SVGAGI (reference sequence). The CDR3 is 13 amino acids. In DNA form, the CDR3 reads TGTGCCAGCAGTTACGATACAGGGCAGCCCCAGCATTTT. Amino acid sequence: CASSYDTGQPQHF.

This clone appeared a few times. The J gene is TRBJ2-3, the V gene TRBV19, with 9 nucleotides matching TRBD2. The CDR3 runs to 13 residues. Germline V gene lookup returns CDR1 LNHDA and CDR2 SQIVND (reference sequence). Losses at the gene ends were 8 bases for V and 1 base for J; bases not matched to a gene: 1. The CDR3 DNA is TGTGCCAGTTGGACTAGCGGCACAGATACGCAGTATTTT. Encoded protein: CASWTSGTDTQYF.

The chain carries TRBV11-3 and TRBJ2-1; 7 nucleotides agree with TRBD1. With 5 bases clipped from V and 6 bases from J, the junction kept 16 bases outside the gene matches. Germline V gene data show CDR1 as SGHNT and CDR2 as YENEEA. This CDR3 comprises 17 residues. The CDR3, as DNA: TGTGCCAGCAGCCATGCCCTATTTGGGACAGTCATCAATGAGCAGTTCTTC. The encoded protein is CASSHALFGTVINEQFF.

V is TRBV4-3 and J is TRBJ1-1; D call uncertain. The length of the CDR3 is 15 residues. From germline, CDR1 is LGHNA and CDR2 YSLEER. V gave up 0 bases and J gave up 1 base, with 9 bases separating them. CDR3 sequence: CASSQEGNGNTEAFF. In nucleotides, the CDR3 is TGCGCCAGCAGCCAAGAGGGTAACGGGAACACTGAAGCTTTCTTT.

This sequence joins TRBV7-8 and TRBJ1-5, with 7 bases lining up with TRBD1. The CDR3 spans 14 residues. The V segment lost 5 bases and the J segment 5 bases; nucleotides outside the gene matches: 6. The germline CDR1 and CDR2 sequences are SGHVS and FQNEAQ. CDR3 nucleotide sequence: TGTGCCAGCAGCCTGGGACAGATGCATCAGCCCCAGCATTTT. It encodes CASSLGQMHQPQHF. The whole variable domain, filled in from reference TRBV7-8 and TRBJ1-5, reads GAGVSQSPRYKVAKRGQDVALRCDPISGHVSLFWYQQALGQGPEFLTYFQNEAQLDKSGLPSDRFFAERPEGSVSTLKIQRTQQEDSAVYLCASSLGQMHQPQHFGDGTRLSIL.

The sample holds a few counts of this clone. V gene TRBV18 combines with J gene TRBJ2-7; 7 positions agree with TRBD1. The CDR3 contains 14 residues. Germline-derived CDR1 and CDR2 are KGHSH and LQKENI. The J segment lost 2 bases and the V segment lost 4 bases, leaving 5 bases of the junction unmatched. The CDR3, as DNA: TGTGCCAGCTCACTTACGACAGGGACCTACGAGCAGTACTTC. Protein sequence: CASSLTTGTYEQYF.

This clone has only a few counts. The CDR3: CASSTTGGLRSGELFF. The CDR3 region has the DNA TGTGCCAGCAGCACAACAGGGGGCTTAAGGTCCGGGGAGCTGTTTTTT. The chain links TRBV28 to TRBJ2-2, with TRBD1 identical over 9 bases. Germline V CDR1 and CDR2: MDHEN, SYDVKM. The CDR3 spans 16 residues. Trimming took 6 bases from V and 6 from J; bases not matched to a gene: 11.

This clone was counted between two and nine times. The rearrangement joins TRBV7-9 to TRBJ2-6; unclear D gene. The CDR3 loop spans 16 amino acids. V lost 1 base and J 0 bases, leaving 7 bases between the germline ends. CDR1 is SEHNR and CDR2 is FQNEAQ in the germline V gene (reference sequence). CDR3 nucleotides: TGTGCCAGCAGCTTAGGTACACTCTCTGGGGCCAACGTCCTGACTTTC. Residues: CASSLGTLSGANVLTF.

In its sample, this clone was seen a few times. The DNA is omitted, as the CDR3 cannot be located on it reliably, and the CDR3 follows TCRdb's listing. This chain links TRBV9 with TRBJ1-2; the tabulated D call, TRBD1, remains unverified against the DNA. In germline, CDR1 is SGDLS, CDR2 YYNGEE. The CDR3 has 13 residues if both end residues are counted. CDR3 sequence: CASSVGTGTKLAF.

The chain employs TRBV7-8 and TRBJ2-1, with 12 bases matching TRBD2. In germline, CDR1 is SGHVS, CDR2 FQNEAQ. This CDR3 is 16 amino acids long. The ends lost 6 bases at V and 0 bases at J; junction bases unmatched: 3. CDR3 sequence: CASRETSGSSYNEQFF. As DNA, the CDR3 is TGTGCCAGCAGGGAGACTAGCGGGAGCTCCTACAATGAGCAGTTCTTC.

The chain recombines TRBV7-2 with TRBJ2-5, with TRBD1 matching over 10 bases. CDR3 size: 16 residues. Unmatched junction bases numbered 10, after V lost 4 bases and J lost 5 bases. Germline assignment: CDR1 SGHTA and CDR2 FQGNSA. This chain's CDR3 is CASSSEFGQGGETQYF. The CDR3 DNA reads TGTGCCAGCAGCTCAGAGTTCGGACAGGGGGGCGAGACCCAGTACTTC.

V and J are TRBV7-2 and TRBJ2-1; 14 nucleotides agree with TRBD2. V lost 8 bases and J lost 4; bases outside the gene matches: 7. The CDR3 consists of 16 residues. From germline, CDR1 is SGHTA and CDR2 FQGNSA. This CDR3 reads CASGAGTSGSYNEQFF. In DNA, the CDR3 is TGTGCCAGCGGTGCTGGGACTAGCGGGAGTTACAATGAGCAGTTCTTC.

This chain connects TRBV2 to TRBJ2-1, with 8 bases that match TRBD1. Germline V gene sequence: CDR1 SNHLY, CDR2 FYNNEI. This CDR3 region has 15 residues. With V trimmed by 6 bases and J by 5 bases, 9 bases remained unmatched. The DNA for the CDR3 is TGTGCCAGCAGACGGGACAGGCTAATAAACAATGAGCAGTTCTTC. Translated: CASRRDRLINNEQFF.

The V and J genes are TRBV12-5 and TRBJ2-3; D is uncertain. The CDR3 runs 15 residues. From germline, CDR1 is LGHNT and CDR2 FRNRAP. V shed 5 bases and J shed 0 bases, with 12 bases lying between them. CDR3 in amino acids: CASGPGSTSTDTQYF. In DNA, the CDR3 is TGTGCTAGTGGTCCCGGCAGTACTAGCACAGATACGCAGTATTTT.